This paragraph reports one T cell receptor (beta chain). This sample was included in a study of cytomegalovirus exposure and HLA in healthy donors. Overall study: About four fifths of several hundred genotyped donors fell in the Caucasian-associated ancestry cluster.

The donors comprised healthy bone marrow donors. The PCR had 60 Vbeta and 13 Jbeta primers. TCRdb keeps only in-frame clones here, not all; method: immunoSEQ multiplex PCR. The table includes about 100,000 clones, 73% detected once. Per germline, CDR1 SGHVS and CDR2 FNYEAQ. Trimming stripped 5 bases from V and 6 bases from J, with 14 bases between. The CDR3 consists of 13 residues. The sample was PBMCs. The gene calls are TRBV7-6 and TRBJ2-7; D unclear. The receptor comes from a man aged 40-49 years in good health and CMV-seronegative. Here the CDR3 reads CASSLRLSREQYF. For the CDR3, the DNA is TGTGCCAGCAGCCTAAGACTTTCCCGCGAGCAGTACTTC. Full variable domain (rest looked up from reference TRBV7-6 and TRBJ2-7): GAGVSQSPRYKVTKRGQDVALRCDPISGHVSLYWYRQALGQGPEFLTYFNYEAQQDKSGLPNDRFSAERPEGSISTLTIQRTEQRDSAMYRCASSLRLSREQYFGPGTRLTVT.